A single TCR beta chain is shown here with its context. Its cognate antigen has yet to be identified. Per-base quality was not reported, and no clone a single base away is much larger than it. Preparation of the library involved the immunoSEQ multiplex PCR assay. For the multiplex PCR, a mixture combining 60 forward primers for TCR Vbeta segments and 13 reverse primers for TCR Jbeta segments was used. Amplification of the CDR3 region of rearranged TCR beta genes was performed with a multiplex PCR assay on genomic DNA. The Illumina HiSeq System was used to sequence the amplified TCR beta libraries as 87-base-pair reads. In the original analysis: A later analysis counted approximately 76 million unique TCR beta chains across the 690 or so repertoires, and roughly 11 million of these chains were shared by at least two donors. Raw reads were error-corrected and collapsed into unique sequences by a nearest-neighbor algorithm in which closely related sequences were merged to remove PCR and sequencing errors. To assign V, D and J gene segments, CDR3 sequences were aligned to IMGT reference sequences. For a sequence to be retained, at least a six-nucleotide match to both a V gene segment and a J gene segment was required. A rearrangement was called productive if the CDR3 had no stop codons and remained in frame with V and J, and every other rearrangement was called non-productive. Following IMGT convention, CDR3 was defined as the stretch from the second conserved V-encoded cysteine up to the conserved J-encoded phenylalanine. Sequences without an unambiguous match to a single V gene segment were excluded from the earlier analysis of approximately 600 of the donors. An earlier analysis of a few hundred of the donors called V segments functional above 56.7% productive rearrangements and segregating when the between-donor standard deviation exceeded 5%. To diagnose cytomegalovirus status from the catalog of TCR beta chain sequences, a statistical classification framework was built. In a later analysis, V and J genes were assigned by comparing TCR nucleotide sequences against IMGT/GENE-DB human TR gene sequences. In a later analysis, CDR3 sequences and most-parsimonious VDJ recombination scenarios were assigned using the TCRdist pipeline. In a later analysis, each TCR beta chain was defined by its CDR3 amino acid sequence together with its V-gene family, and reads lacking a unique V-gene family were excluded. To address suspected cross-contamination and a sequencing artifact, a later analysis removed several hundred highly shared, low-generation-probability nucleotide sequences. A later analysis calculated a clonal expansion index for each public chain from normalized within-repertoire ranks of inferred template counts. A later analysis computed generation probabilities with a VDJ recombination model fitted to out-of-frame rearrangements, and checked the results against IGoR. In a later analysis, hypergeometric tests were used to score TCR-TCR, TCR-HLA and TCR-CMV co-occurrence, with a repertoire-size bias correction applied to TCR pairs. In a later analysis, false discovery rates were estimated by permuting HLA or CMV assignments 20 times. In a later analysis, co-occurring TCRs were grouped with DBSCAN, and TCRdist sequence similarity was added when clustering was performed within HLA-allele-positive subsets. Repertoires with fewer than 30,000 or more than 120,000 public chains, plus five repertoires with anomalous nucleotide sharing, were excluded from co-occurrence clustering. TCRdb limited this immuneACCESS table to in-frame rearrangements with V and J called. A share of clones is missing; checked studies link under half to unresolved V genes, and the rest is unexplained. Clonal size and the V and J genes are those of that table, whereas D and trimming came from the DNA. Within this sample are around 250,000 clones, with over 90% of them counted one time only. Clones ranked in the top ten supply less than 2% of the sample.

This sample is drawn from a study of cytomegalovirus exposure and HLA in healthy donors (dated 2017 in TCRdb). Broadly, across the study: An earlier analysis of about 530 of the donors reported 276 Gb of sequence data and 117 million unique TCR beta sequences obtained from 180 million or so T cells. Approximately 300 gigabases of sequencing data and around 88 million unique TCR sequences made up an early release that covered 500 to 650 HLA-typed donors. The genetic ancestry cluster associated with self-reported Caucasian donors included 81% of the 350 to 500 genotyped donors. The study was designed to test whether signatures of past pathogen exposure could be identified by cataloging public T cell receptors. The study profiled the T cell repertoires of 666 subjects by immunosequencing and related them to cytomegalovirus serostatus. Along with the approximately 650-subject first cohort, a separate validation cohort of over a hundred different subjects was used. To predict cytomegalovirus infection status, the study combined high-throughput TCR immunosequencing, statistical association of individual TCRs with disease status, and machine learning. A later analysis re-analyzed previously published TCR beta repertoires from 600 to 850 donors and added high-resolution HLA genotyping to study TCR occurrence patterns. In the later analysis, no new phenotypic data were used to find candidate immune exposures; instead, reliance was placed on TCR beta sequences and their occurrence across donors. An earlier analysis of some 500 of the donors applied high-throughput TCR beta sequencing to assess whether each TCR beta V gene segment acted as functional or pseudogenic. Donor age, sex, ethnicity and CMV serostatus were collected together with the repertoire data. A later genetic analysis used genome-wide SNP genotypes for about 60% of the roughly 700 donors, treating that subset as a discovery cohort. All discovery cohort repertoires had been generated on a single sequencing platform. HLA typing covered class I and class II loci at four-digit resolution. Typing coverage varied by locus: roughly 620-640 donors for A, B, C, DRB1 and DQB1; roughly 520 for DQA1; approximately 570 for DPA1; roughly 470 for DPB1. Four to six DR-DQ haplotypes were handled as single units for association and clustering, since linkage in the cohort was strong. Across 300 to 400 genotyped donors of the cohort, an average of approximately 200,000 unique TCR beta nucleotide sequences per donor were sequenced, and around 20% of those sequences were non-productive.

Trimming costs V 3 bases and J 4 bases, and their ends lie 12 bases apart. The CDR3, cysteine through phenylalanine, is 14 amino acids long. Only the CDR3 portion is preserved as DNA: 42 bases, with reading frame beginning at the first base. The germline V gene sets CDR1 to SNHLY and CDR2 to FYNNEI. Study-wide findings and limitations: At a false discovery rate of 0.05, a later analysis linked approximately 18,000 TCR beta sequences to specific HLA alleles. An association between a missense DCLRE1C variant and V-gene and J-gene trimming of TCR beta chains was found in a later genetic analysis and replicated in an independent cohort. The 87-base-pair reads could not distinguish some IMGT-functional V segments, including TRBV6-2 and TRBV6-3, so those segments were excluded. Compared with the roughly 710-donor mean, donors in an Asian-associated ancestry cluster had fewer N-insertions in productive TCRs, according to a later genetic analysis. HLA typing was unavailable for some donors at each locus, so association tests used only the typed subset. A further reported finding was that TCR beta sequences accurately predicted the HLA-A and HLA-B alleles for most subjects in the first cohort. An earlier analysis of around 600 of the donors showed that most TCR beta V segments appeared in productive rearrangements either about 90% or about 30% of the time, which broadly matched IMGT annotations. Compared with equally common non-associated chains, HLA-associated TCR beta chains in a later analysis were more clonally expanded and had lower generation probabilities. Several of the top co-occurrence clusters appeared to be linked to parvovirus B19, influenza, CMV and Epstein-Barr virus, according to a later analysis. The classifier was reported to diagnose cytomegalovirus status with high specificity and sensitivity in both the original and validation cohorts. The presence/absence analyses assumed that sequencing depth was roughly uniform across donors, and that assumption may not be true. In a later analysis, the rate of TCR association differed among HLA loci, with DRB1 alleles having the most associated TCRs and HLA-C alleles having the fewest. In vitro tests confirmed that a few of the cytomegalovirus-associated TCR beta chains recognize cytomegalovirus antigens. Correlated functional status among segregating V segments might reflect linkage disequilibrium, but an unknown experimental factor could not be ruled out. A group of highly shared sequence variants was considered likely to be a technical artifact of the sequencing pipeline. Most TCR sequences were observed very rarely across donors, whereas some public TCRs were present in many individuals. Only TCR beta chains were sequenced in this cohort, and the absence of alpha or paired-chain data limited detectable features. The study gave a list of roughly 150 TCR beta chains associated with cytomegalovirus. The earlier analysis of almost 600 of the donors excluded fewer than 20 rarely observed V segments, including chromosome 9 orphons, because counts were too low. A later analysis found that most CMV-associated TCR beta chains appeared HLA-restricted, with HLA associations seemingly driven largely by CMV exposure. For the cohort, immune exposure information was limited to CMV serostatus. Assigning TCR associations to individual alleles was difficult when HLA alleles, especially DR and DQ, strongly co-occurred. The authors suggested that the approach could potentially be generalized to other disease states and immunological phenotypes.

The cohort was made up of roughly 670 healthy bone marrow donors. All cohort members were sampled while nominally healthy, although unrecorded immune exposures were likely present. The donor was CMV seronegative and belonged to the group of 352 seronegative cohort members. Each donor provided a peripheral blood sample, and peripheral blood mononuclear cells were used for TCR beta sequencing. The Qiagen DNeasy Blood Extraction Kit was used to extract genomic DNA from the blood cell samples. The clonotype comes from a girl aged 2 to 10 in good health and CMV-seronegative. This sequence uses TRBV2 and TRBJ1-1; the D segment cannot be called with confidence. The sequenced sample was PBMCs. The DNA sequence is as follows: TGTGCCAGCAGTGAGCCCAGAGCGTTCACTGAAGCTTTCTTT. The encoded protein is CASSEPRAFTEAFF.